The TCR beta chain under discussion was sequenced for a study of T cell responses to AZD1222 COVID-19 vaccine. Regarding the study as a whole: Spike-spanning, vaccine-associated CD4 TCRs were dominant at 160-218 and 743-854. Repertoires were obtained only post-peak T cell response. Donors in the cohort were predominantly white British and more often female, and clonal diversity was possibly underestimated.

The method was immunoSEQ multiplex PCR; TCRdb's version includes in-frame clones alone and lacks a portion of them. Among 100,000 to 150,000 clones listed, roughly 90% were seen once. As for this clone: No antigen is known for it.

The starting material was peripheral blood, obtained on day 0 of AZD1222 vaccination. The sequence was obtained from an adult in good health.

CDR3 coding DNA: TGTGCCAGCAGCCCCGGGACTAGCGGGACCTACATTCAGTACTTC. It specifies CASSPGTSGTYIQYF. The chain carries TRBV3-1 (or the pseudogene TRBV3-2) and TRBJ2-4; TRBD2 agrees at 13 bases. Germline assignment: CDR1 LGHDT and CDR2 YNNKEL (reference sequence). V lost 4 bases, J lost 8 bases, and 5 bases stayed unmatched. There are 15 residues in the CDR3.